The following is a T cell receptor beta chain sequence with its context. Germline V CDR1 and CDR2: SGDLS, YYNGEE. The J segment lost 2 bases and the V segment lost 2 bases, leaving 3 bases of the junction unmatched. The CDR3 is 14 amino acids. Those who participated ranged in age from roughly 18 to 89 years and resided in 24 US areas. Donors were grouped by their self-reported clinical history. This entry belongs to a study of blood T cell repertoires in COVID-19. Study in general: Sources were T cells, B-cell-depleted T cells, or PBMCs; the material itself was cDNA or gDNA.

The assay was immunoSEQ multiplex PCR, and TCRdb's table has in-frame clones only and misses some. The table includes some 270,000 clones, 70% to 90% detected once. The chain carries TRBV9 and TRBJ1-1; TRBD1 aligns across 7 bases. Sequenced sample: PBMCs or T cells enriched from blood (not recorded which). This clonotype was obtained from a woman between 50 and 59 years old who had been exposed to COVID-19. The CDR3 nucleotides read TGTGCCAGCAGCGTCTGGGACAGTAACACTGAAGCTTTCTTT. Residues: CASSVWDSNTEAFF.